One sample yielded the 25 T cell receptor beta chains listed below, sequenced in a study of T-cell reconstitution after alpha-beta-depleted transplantation in children. The TCRbeta library was prepared with unique molecular identifiers. TCRdb reprocessed the PCR reads via MiXCR and lists one record per CDR3 protein. The sample lists approximately 400,000 distinct CDR3 sequences, approximately 11% occurring once. Sequenced material: PBMCs from the stem cell graft donor, taken from the stem cell graft. Receptors originate from a human donor who donated a stem cell graft to a child with acute myeloid leukemia.

This clonotype was counted only a few times. The chain employs TRBV4-1 and TRBJ1-2; D perhaps matches TRBD1 (5 bases). V lost 0 bases to trimming and J lost 5 bases, with 13 bases between them. Looked up from germline, CDR1 is MGHRA and CDR2 is YSYEKL. This CDR3 has 15 amino acids. Written as DNA, the CDR3 is TGCGCCAGCAGCCAAGAAGGGGAGAGGGCATATGGCTACACCTTC. Its protein is CASSQEGERAYGYTF.

This clonotype has a count of ten or more. This CDR3 reads CAISESASGGLYNEQFF. The CDR3 nucleotides are TGTGCCATCAGTGAGTCGGCTAGCGGGGGACTATACAATGAGCAGTTCTTC. This sequence joins TRBV10-3 and TRBJ2-1, with 10 bases matching TRBD2. The J segment lost 4 bases and the V segment lost 0 bases, leaving 6 bases of the junction unmatched. The CDR3 runs 17 residues. CDR1 and CDR2 (germline): ENHRY, SYGVKD.

At least ten counts were recorded for this clonotype. This sequence joins TRBV7-3 and TRBJ2-3; 14 bases are a match to TRBD2. The CDR3 length is 16 residues. Germline assignment: CDR1 SGHTA and CDR2 FQGTGA. The junction had 1 base not matched to a gene; V was cut back by 2 bases and J by 3 bases. The DNA for the CDR3 is TGTGCCAGCAGCTTAGGGACTAGCGGGAGAACAGATACGCAGTATTTT. Translation gives CASSLGTSGRTDTQYF. Full variable domain (rest looked up from reference TRBV7-3 and TRBJ2-3): GAGVSQTPSNKVTEKGKYVELRCDPISGHTALYWYRQSLGQGPEFLIYFQGTGAADDSGLPNDRFFAVRPEGSVSTLKIQRTERGDSAVYLCASSLGTSGRTDTQYFGPGTRLTVL.

The chain employs TRBV20-1 and TRBJ2-2; a weak D match, TRBD1 (6 bases). The ends were cut back, 4 bases at V and 2 bases at J, with 14 bases in the middle. From germline, CDR1 is DFQATT and CDR2 SNEGSKA (reference sequence). CDR3 length: 15 residues. The CDR3 DNA is TGCAGTGCTAAAAAGTTACAGGGAAACACCGGGGAGCTGTTTTTT. Its translation: CSAKKLQGNTGELFF.

Regarding this clonotype: One junction end does not reproduce the germline sequence, and a read error may be involved. The chain is built from TRBV25-1 and TRBJ2-3; 7 bases map to TRBD2. There are 18 residues in the CDR3. CDR1 and CDR2 from the germline V gene are MGHDK and SYGVNS. As DNA, the CDR3 is TGTGCCGGCAGTGAAAGGGACCAGACTAGCCGGCGCACAGATACGCAGTATTTT. Residues: CAGSERDQTSRRTDTQYF.

This clonotype has a handful of counts. The chain is built from TRBV20-1 and TRBJ2-3; 8 bases fit TRBD2. The V and J ends lost 6 bases and 2 bases, in that order; junction bases with no gene match: 16. Looked up from germline, CDR1 is DFQATT and CDR2 is SNEGSKA (reference sequence). The CDR3 has 17 amino acids. Here the CDR3 reads CSAQGSGGPGYTDTQYF. The CDR3 bases are TGCAGTGCCCAGGGGAGCGGGGGTCCGGGTTACACAGATACGCAGTATTTT.

This clonotype was recorded a few times. The chain has TRBV11-2 and TRBJ2-4; D remains ambiguous. The germline V gene has CDR1 SGHAT and CDR2 FQNNGV. The V and J ends lost 6 bases and 2 bases respectively, with 17 bases between them. This CDR3 has 16 amino acids. CDR3 sequence reads: CASSSPEVWPKNIQYF. CDR3 nucleotides: TGTGCCAGCAGTTCCCCCGAGGTTTGGCCCAAAAACATTCAGTACTTC.

The chain employs TRBV7-2 and TRBJ2-7, with TRBD2 matching over 7 bases. Germline assignment: CDR1 SGHTA and CDR2 FQGNSA. Losses at the gene ends were 4 bases for V and 6 bases for J; bases not matched to a gene: 6. This CDR3 contains 13 residues. CDR3 bases: TGTGCCAGCAGCTGGGGGGGAGTGGGCGAGCAGTACTTC. It yields the protein CASSWGGVGEQYF.

This clonotype has a handful of counts. The chain has TRBV29-1 and TRBJ2-1, with 11 bases identical to TRBD2. Germline V gene data show CDR1 as SQVTM and CDR2 as ANQGSEA. With 0 bases clipped from V and 9 bases from J, the junction kept 10 bases outside the gene matches. The CDR3 runs 16 residues. The CDR3 reads CSVEDRGTSGHAEQFF. The CDR3 nucleotides read TGCAGCGTTGAAGATCGAGGGACTAGCGGCCATGCTGAGCAGTTCTTC.

There are a few counts of this clonotype. CDR3 protein: CASSSRVRETQYF. DNA for the CDR3: TGTGCCAGCAGTTCCCGGGTGCGCGAGACCCAGTACTTC. This rearrangement joins TRBV12-3 or TRBV12-4 to TRBJ2-5; D uncertain. The CDR3 is 13 residues long. Trimming took off 4 bases at V and 5 bases at J, with 11 bases between the two ends.

The chain recombines TRBV6-1 with TRBJ1-3, with D maybe TRBD1 (6 bases). This CDR3 has 17 residues. Germline V CDR1 and CDR2: MNHNS, SASEGT. The V end lost 5 bases, the J end lost 0 bases, and 17 bases lay between the germline ends. CDR3 sequence (DNA): TGTGCCAGCAGTAAGATACAGGGAGCCCTCTCTGGAAACACCATATATTTT. It encodes CASSKIQGALSGNTIYF.

This clonotype showed up many times. The rearrangement uses TRBV5-1 and TRBJ2-2; D is unclear. Germline V gene sequence: CDR1 SGHRS, CDR2 YFSETQ. This CDR3 region has 15 residues. Trimming took off 0 bases at V and 4 bases at J, with 10 bases between the two ends. The CDR3, as DNA: TGCGCCAGCAGCTTGGTGCTGGCATCCACCGGGGAGCTGTTTTTT. Translation gives CASSLVLASTGELFF.

The sample holds a few counts of this clonotype. The chain recombines TRBV9 with TRBJ2-1; TRBD1 or TRBD2 may be the D gene (5 bases each). The V and J ends lost 0 bases and 2 bases respectively, with 12 bases between them. Germline V lookup: CDR1 SGDLS, CDR2 YYNGEE. This CDR3 has 16 amino acids. CDR3 sequence (DNA): TGTGCCAGCAGCGTAGAGGGACGGGCGGCCTACAATGAGCAGTTCTTC. It encodes CASSVEGRAAYNEQFF.

The V gene is TRBV10-2, the J gene TRBJ2-3; perhaps TRBD2 as D (5 bases). Germline loops: CDR1 WSHSY, CDR2 SAAADI. The CDR3 is 16 amino acids. V lost 0 bases, J lost 4 bases, and 14 bases lay in between. CDR3 protein: CASSESPSNRADTQYF. CDR3 nucleotide sequence: TGCGCCAGCAGTGAGTCCCCTAGCAATCGTGCAGATACGCAGTATTTT.

V usage is TRBV7-6 and J usage is TRBJ1-1, with a tentative D call TRBD1 (5 bases). Trimming took off 1 base at V and 8 bases at J, with 17 bases between the two ends. The CDR3 consists of 15 residues. CDR1 and CDR2 from the germline V gene are SGHVS and FNYEAQ. CDR3 protein: CASSLVRDGVAEAFF. CDR3 coding DNA: TGTGCCAGCAGCTTAGTAAGGGACGGGGTCGCAGAAGCTTTCTTT.

This clonotype occurred a few times. The chain recombines TRBV7-2 with TRBJ1-5; D perhaps matches TRBD1 (6 bases). Trimming took 1 base from V and 15 from J, leaving 19 bases between them. The length of the CDR3 is 14 residues. Germline CDR1 reads SGHTA; CDR2 reads FQGNSA. This CDR3 reads CASSLVAWEGHLHF. CDR3 bases: TGTGCCAGCAGCTTAGTCGCCTGGGAGGGACATCTGCATTTT.

The V and J genes are TRBV18 and TRBJ2-3, with unresolved D. V lost 2 bases, J lost 1 base, and 7 bases lay in between. This CDR3 spans 14 amino acids. Germline values: CDR1 KGHSH, CDR2 LQKENI. The CDR3 protein is CASSPNERTDTQYF. DNA for the CDR3: TGTGCCAGCTCACCAAACGAGCGCACAGATACGCAGTATTTT.

The CDR3 loop is CASGGATNEKLFF. The DNA of the CDR3 is TGTGCCAGCGGTGGAGCAACTAATGAAAAACTGTTTTTT. The chain employs TRBV25-1 and TRBJ1-4; D is undetermined. The ends were cut back, 8 bases at V and 0 bases at J, with 7 bases in the middle. The CDR3 has 13 residues. The germline V gene encodes CDR1 MGHDK and CDR2 SYGVNS.

This clonotype was observed at least ten times. The chain couples TRBV20-1 to TRBJ1-5, with a possible D match to TRBD1 (5 bases). The CDR3 runs to 16 residues. The germline V gene encodes CDR1 DFQATT and CDR2 SNEGSKA (reference sequence). With 0 bases removed from V and 3 bases from J, the gap between germline ends came to 15 bases. The CDR3 sequence: CSARDLQGGLNQPQHF. CDR3 bases: TGCAGTGCTAGAGATCTCCAGGGAGGTCTCAATCAGCCCCAGCATTTT.

This clonotype showed up just a few times. The V and J genes are TRBV7-2 and TRBJ2-3; 9 bases line up with TRBD2. The V gene end was trimmed by 5 bases and the J gene end by 7 bases; junction bases not matched to a gene: 10. This CDR3 has 15 amino acids. Germline loops: CDR1 SGHTA, CDR2 FQGNSA. CDR3 protein: CASSDSGGPQYTQYF. The DNA for the CDR3 is TGTGCCAGCAGCGATAGCGGGGGCCCCCAATATACGCAGTATTTT.

This clonotype appeared a few times. This rearrangement joins TRBV9 to TRBJ2-1; 7 bases line up with TRBD2. The CDR3 is 15 residues long. The V gene end was trimmed by 0 bases and the J gene end by 7 bases; junction bases not matched to a gene: 7. Germline CDR1 SGDLS, CDR2 YYNGEE. Here the CDR3 reads CASSVVAGARNEQFF. CDR3 DNA sequence: TGTGCCAGCAGCGTAGTGGCGGGAGCTCGAAATGAGCAGTTCTTC.

This clonotype showed up many times. At one of its ends the junction is not consistent with the germline gene, which may arise from a read error. The rearrangement uses TRBV5-1 and TRBJ2-1; 11 bases are a match to TRBD2. The germline V gene encodes CDR1 SGHRS and CDR2 YFSETQ. The CDR3 length is 15 residues. Here the CDR3 reads CASSSGTSGYNEQFF. The CDR3 DNA reads as TGTGCCAGCAGCTCCGGGACTAGCGGTTACAATGAGCAGTTCTTC.

A few counts support this clonotype. J is TRBJ1-2 and V is TRBV4-2; D is uncertain. Germline assignment: CDR1 LGHNA and CDR2 YNFKEQ. The length of the CDR3 is 12 residues. Trimming removed 0 bases from V and 6 bases from J, with 5 bases in between. The CDR3 sequence is CASSQEGDGYTF. The DNA of the CDR3 is TGTGCCAGCAGCCAAGAGGGAGATGGCTACACCTTC.

This clonotype showed up many times. CDR3 nucleotides: TGTGCCAGCAGCTTAGTGGGGGGGGAGGATACGCAGTATTTT. It translates to CASSLVGGEDTQYF. The chain is built from TRBV7-2 and TRBJ2-3; 7 bases match TRBD2. Looked up from germline, CDR1 is SGHTA and CDR2 is FQGNSA. This CDR3 has 14 amino acids. With 1 base clipped from V and 6 bases from J, the junction kept 4 bases outside the gene matches.

In its sample, this clonotype was seen a few times. This chain links TRBV12-3 or TRBV12-4 with TRBJ2-3, with D maybe TRBD2 (5 bases). This CDR3 region has 14 residues. The V and J ends lost 5 bases and 2 bases respectively, with 11 bases between them. CDR3 sequence: CASSPGRDTDTQYF. The CDR3 DNA sequence: TGTGCCAGCAGTCCAGGACGGGACACAGATACGCAGTATTTT.